One and the same sample provided the 6 T cell receptor beta chains below, sequenced in a study of T cell repertoires in cytomegalovirus infection. Their antigens are not known. A single record per CDR3 protein comes from TCRdb applying MiXCR to the reads. The sample contains some 700,000 distinct CDR3 sequences, roughly a third of which appear only once. Sequencing was performed on cultured PBMCs, taken from culture after CMV antigen stimulation. These receptors were obtained from a human donor in good health (CMV status not recorded). Some clones in this sample may be carry-over from other donors' samples.

This clonotype is a singleton in its sample. The V and J genes are TRBV20-1 and TRBJ2-5, with D maybe TRBD2 (5 bases). This CDR3 region has 12 residues. CDR1 and CDR2 (germline): DFQATT, SNEGSKA (reference sequence). V lost 0 bases to trimming and J lost 5 bases, with 7 bases between them. The CDR3 nucleotides read TGCAGTGCTAGAGACGGGGTTGAGACCCAGTACTTC. It codes for CSARDGVETQYF.

This chain joins TRBV29-1 and TRBJ2-1, with D possibly being TRBD1 or TRBD2 (5 bases each). The CDR3 is 14 residues long. The germline V and J ends were trimmed by 7 bases and 3 bases, with 16 bases remaining between them. Germline lookup yields CDR1 SQVTM and CDR2 ANQGSEA. The CDR3 spells CSGTGQADYNEQFF. The CDR3 coding sequence is TGCAGCGGGACGGGGCAGGCGGACTACAATGAGCAGTTCTTC.

V and J are TRBV7-2 and TRBJ2-5; 12 bases map to TRBD2. Germline V gene lookup returns CDR1 SGHTA and CDR2 FQGNSA. The trim removed 2 bases at V and 4 bases at J, leaving 8 bases unmatched. The CDR3 covers 17 residues. The CDR3 sequence is CASSLISMGLAGETQYF. The CDR3 coding sequence is TGTGCCAGCAGCTTAATCAGCATGGGACTAGCGGGAGAGACCCAGTACTTC.

This chain links TRBV20-1 with TRBJ1-5; TRBD1 aligns across 7 bases. Germline trimming cut 1 base from V and 0 bases from J; bases unmatched to any gene: 6. Per the germline V gene, CDR1 is DFQATT and CDR2 is SNEGSKA (reference sequence). This CDR3 is built from 16 residues. Here the CDR3 reads CSARVSGQVSNQPQHF. CDR3 DNA sequence: TGCAGTGCTAGAGTAAGTGGACAGGTTAGCAATCAGCCCCAGCATTTT.

This clonotype was seen a few times. The chain is built from TRBV12-3 or TRBV12-4 and TRBJ2-7; 10 bases match TRBD1. V was pared by 6 bases and J by 7 bases, with 12 bases of the junction left unmatched. This CDR3 has 15 residues. CDR3 sequence: CASRLPGQGLLEQYF. CDR3 DNA: TGTGCCAGCAGACTACCGGGACAGGGGCTTTTAGAGCAGTACTTC.

This clonotype was observed a few times. The rearrangement joins TRBV19 to TRBJ1-5, with D possibly matching TRBD1 (5 bases). The CDR3 loop spans 12 amino acids. V lost 6 bases and J lost 4, with 7 bases in between. The germline CDR1 and CDR2 sequences are LNHDA and SQIVND (reference sequence). The CDR3 nucleotides are TGTGCCAGTAGGGGACCTAATCAGCCCCAGCATTTT. Its protein product is CASRGPNQPQHF.